Following are 28 T cell receptor beta chains from one sample sequenced in a study of beta chain features in type 1 diabetes. Study-wide results and limits: People with Type 1 diabetes carried modestly yet significantly shorter TCRB CDR3s in all four CD4+ subsets.

For these TCRs, the target antigens are not known. Isolated RNA was reverse transcribed in full, so expressed TCRB transcripts were sequenced. Clones were sequenced by immunoSEQ multiplex PCR, and TCRdb holds only the in-frame ones, with some missing. This table holds 400,000 or so clones, 9.5% to 10% found once. The sequenced material came from central memory CD4+ T cells from blood. The source is a man in his thirties or forties with type 1 diabetes.

This chain uses TRBV11-3 with TRBJ2-2, with 11 nucleotides matching TRBD1. V lost 5 bases and J lost 6; bases outside the gene matches: 8. CDR1 and CDR2 (germline): SGHNT, YENEEA. The CDR3 has 16 amino acids. Written as DNA, the CDR3 is TGTGCCAGCAGCCTGATGGGACAGGGGGTCTCCGGGGAGCTGTTTTTT. This translates into CASSLMGQGVSGELFF.

Ten or more counts support this clone. The genes are TRBV21-1 and TRBJ1-4. TRBV21-1 is shown as a pseudogene. The CDR3 length is 15 residues. The CDR3 is CASSKGAGHEEKLFF. The CDR3 nucleotides are TGTGCCAGCAGCAAAGGAGCGGGCCACGAGGAAAAACTGTTTTTT.

A few counts support this clone. V gene TRBV6-4 combines with J gene TRBJ1-5; D gene ambiguous. The CDR3 is made up of 13 amino acids. The V gene lost 2 bases and the J gene lost 3 bases, with 5 bases spanning the gap. Germline-derived CDR1 and CDR2 are MRHNA and SNTAGT. CDR3 sequence reads: CASSDQHNQPQHF. For the CDR3, the DNA is TGTGCCAGCAGTGACCAGCACAATCAGCCCCAGCATTTT.

This clone occurred a few times. The chain combines TRBV19 with TRBJ2-7, with 11 bases identical to TRBD2. V gave up 3 bases and J gave up 3 bases; unmatched junction bases: 10. CDR1 and CDR2 from the germline V gene are LNHDA and SQIVND (reference sequence). The CDR3 consists of 17 residues. The CDR3 sequence: CASSIGLAGGNIYEQYF. CDR3 coding DNA: TGTGCCAGTAGTATCGGGCTAGCGGGAGGAAATATCTACGAGCAGTACTTC.

J is TRBJ2-7 and V is TRBV2; the D gene is possibly TRBD1 (5 bases). V lost 7 bases, J lost 2 bases, and 12 bases lay in between. CDR1 SNHLY and CDR2 FYNNEI come from the germline V gene. The CDR3 is 13 residues long. The CDR3 sequence is CASIDRGTYEQYF. CDR3 in DNA: TGTGCCAGCATTGATAGGGGCACCTACGAGCAGTACTTC.

This clone was detected once. A much larger clone differs from this one at a single base, so this may be a read error. Other DNA sequences in the sample encode the same CDR3. This chain uses TRBV28 with TRBJ2-7, with 10 bases matching TRBD2. Trimming cost V 8 bases and J 5 bases; bases outside gene matches: 9. The V gene's germline CDR1 is MDHEN and CDR2 SYDVKM. The CDR3 loop spans 14 amino acids. The CDR3 sequence: CASRQRGGADEQYF. The CDR3 nucleotides read TGTGCCAGCCGGCAGCGGGGGGGAGCGGACGAGCAGTACTTC.

The rearrangement joins TRBV7-9 to TRBJ2-2; 9 positions agree with TRBD1. The CDR3 length is 15 residues. V trimming: 4 bases; J trimming: 7 bases; junction bases outside the gene matches: 7. Germline CDR1 is SEHNR and CDR2 is FQNEAQ (reference sequence). The CDR3 DNA reads as TGTGCCAGCAGCTCAGGACAGGGGCGAGTCGGGGAGCTGTTTTTT. Translating it yields CASSSGQGRVGELFF.

The CDR3 loop reads CASSQVGLGEQFF. As DNA, the CDR3 is TGCGCCAGCAGCCAAGTGGGTCTCGGGGAGCAGTTCTTC. V usage is TRBV4-3 and J usage is TRBJ2-1; D unresolved. The CDR3 loop spans 13 amino acids. Trimming stripped 1 base from V and 10 bases from J, with 11 bases between. Germline V gene lookup returns CDR1 LGHNA and CDR2 YSLEER.

This clone was counted only a few times. The chain joins TRBV6-6 to TRBJ2-2, with 8 positions matching TRBD2. The V and J ends lost 5 bases and 5 bases, in that order; junction bases with no gene match: 7. Germline CDR1 reads MNHNY; CDR2 reads SVGAGI (reference sequence). The CDR3 is 15 amino acids. The CDR3 bases are TGTGCCAGCAGTCCGGGACTAGTTTTAACCGGGGAGCTGTTTTTT. This codes for CASSPGLVLTGELFF.

Only a few counts were recorded for this clone. J is TRBJ2-3 and V is TRBV29-1; 7 nucleotides match TRBD2. Germline loops: CDR1 SQVTM, CDR2 ANQGSEA. Trimming cost V 2 bases and J 0 bases; bases outside gene matches: 5. This CDR3 is built from 15 residues. The DNA for the CDR3 is TGCAGCGTTGAACTCTGGGGGGGGAGCACAGATACGCAGTATTTT. This sequence encodes CSVELWGGSTDTQYF.

This clone was counted a few times. The rearrangement links TRBV1 to TRBJ2-3; the tabulated D call, TRBD2, remains unverified against the DNA. TRBV1 is a recognized pseudogene. The CDR3 spans 15 residues. CDR3 sequence reads: CTSSQLAVRTDTQYF. CDR3 DNA sequence: TGCACCAGCAGCCAACTGGCGGTCCGCACAGATACGCAGTATTTT.

V gene TRBV11-1 combines with J gene TRBJ2-1; TRBD2 is a possible D gene (5 bases). Germline loops: CDR1 SGHAT, CDR2 FQDESV (reference sequence). This CDR3 is built from 12 residues. V lost 3 bases and J lost 8, with 8 bases in between. The CDR3, as DNA: TGTGCCAGCAGCTTCGGGGTCTATGAGCAGTTCTTC. This gives the protein CASSFGVYEQFF.

This chain joins TRBV15 and TRBJ2-7, with unresolved D. Germline V gene sequence: CDR1 LNHNV, CDR2 YYDKDF (reference sequence). With 3 bases removed from V and 7 bases from J, the gap between germline ends came to 16 bases. The CDR3 is 14 residues long. CDR3 residues: CATSRDLGPEEQYF. The CDR3 DNA follows: TGTGCCACCAGCAGGGATCTAGGCCCGGAGGAGCAGTACTTC.

This clone turned up a few times. The chain employs TRBV2 and TRBJ2-5; possible D gene TRBD2, 5 bases. Germline assignment: CDR1 SNHLY and CDR2 FYNNEI. V was cut by 6 bases and J by 5 bases, with 16 bases left in between. CDR3 size: 14 residues. CDR3 DNA: TGTGCCAGCAGCTATCTTCTAGCCGGGGAGACCCAGTACTTC. As protein: CASSYLLAGETQYF.

The chain recombines TRBV19 with TRBJ1-2, with 8 bases identical to TRBD1. The CDR3 totals 15 residues. J was trimmed by 7 bases and V by 4 bases; bases with no gene match: 11. CDR1 LNHDA and CDR2 SQIVND come from the germline V gene (reference sequence). CDR3 sequence reads: CASSTNTGGAFGYTF. In DNA form, the CDR3 reads TGTGCCAGTAGTACAAATACAGGGGGAGCTTTTGGCTACACCTTC.

This chain uses TRBV29-1 with TRBJ1-1; D is uncertain. The CDR3 is 13 residues long. V was clipped by 0 bases and J by 7 bases, with 12 bases between them. Per the germline V gene, CDR1 is SQVTM and CDR2 is ANQGSEA. For the CDR3, the DNA is TGCAGCGTTGAAGATCTTCGGTTCTTTGAAGCTTTCTTT. Its translation is CSVEDLRFFEAFF. The full variable domain, completed using reference TRBV29-1 and TRBJ1-1, is SAVISQKPSRDICQRGTSLTIQCQVDSQVTMMFWYRQQPGQSLTLIATANQGSEATYESGFVIDKFPISRPNLTFSTLTVSNMSPEDSSIYLCSVEDLRFFEAFFGQGTRLTVV.

This clone was detected a few times. The chain employs TRBV7-2 and TRBJ2-5, with 10 bases that match TRBD2. The CDR3 consists of 15 residues. Trimming cost V 5 bases and J 0 bases; bases outside gene matches: 3. Germline V CDR1 and CDR2: SGHTA, FQGNSA. CDR3 in DNA: TGTGCCAGCAGCCAGGGACTAGCGAACCAAGAGACCCAGTACTTC. Residues: CASSQGLANQETQYF. Full variable domain (rest looked up from reference TRBV7-2 and TRBJ2-5): GAGVSQSPSNKVTEKGKDVELRCDPISGHTALYWYRQSLGQGLEFLIYFQGNSAPDKSGLPSDRFSAERTGGSVSTLTIQRTQQEDSAVYLCASSQGLANQETQYFGPGTRLLVL.

At least ten counts were recorded for this clone. The CDR3 nucleotides are TGCGCCAGCACCCCCGAGGCCGGGGAGCTGTTTTTT. Residues: CASTPEAGELFF. The chain uses TRBV5-1 and TRBJ2-2; D call uncertain. Trimming took 6 bases from V and 6 from J, leaving 9 bases between them. Germline CDR1 reads SGHRS; CDR2 reads YFSETQ. This CDR3 has 12 residues.

V usage is TRBV27 and J usage is TRBJ2-1; no firm D call. Germline-derived CDR1 and CDR2 are MNHEY and SMNVEV (reference sequence). Trimming removed 6 bases at V and 0 bases at J, with 15 bases between. This CDR3 is built from 16 residues. The CDR3 DNA reads as TGTGCCAGCAGATTAGCTGCCCATGACTCCTACAATGAGCAGTTCTTC. It translates to CASRLAAHDSYNEQFF.

This clone turned up a few times. The chain couples TRBV7-2 to TRBJ2-3; perhaps D is TRBD1 or TRBD2 (5 bases each). Trimming pared 3 bases from V and 1 base from J, leaving 17 bases between. Germline V gene sequence: CDR1 SGHTA, CDR2 FQGNSA. The CDR3 is made up of 17 amino acids. The chain's CDR3 is CASSFWQGPEGTDTQYF. The CDR3 DNA is TGTGCCAGCAGCTTCTGGCAGGGACCAGAAGGCACAGATACGCAGTATTTT.

The rearrangement links TRBV7-8 to TRBJ2-1; no firm D call. V lost 5 bases to trimming and J lost 4 bases, with 12 bases between them. This CDR3 has 14 amino acids. The germline CDR1 and CDR2 sequences are SGHVS and FQNEAQ. CDR3 nucleotides: TGTGCCAGCAGCCACCGAGACAATTACAATGAGCAGTTCTTC. Translating gives CASSHRDNYNEQFF.

This clone was recorded at least ten times. This sequence joins TRBV18 and TRBJ1-5; D unresolved. The germline V gene encodes CDR1 KGHSH and CDR2 LQKENI. CDR3 length: 14 amino acids. V was pared by 5 bases and J by 2 bases, with 10 bases between. CDR3 bases: TGTGCCAGCTCAGACGCCCAGGGCAATCAGCCCCAGCATTTT. This encodes CASSDAQGNQPQHF.

The chain links TRBV6-1 to TRBJ1-2; TRBD1 agrees at 8 bases. Germline assignment: CDR1 MNHNS and CDR2 SASEGT. The CDR3 has 13 amino acids. V lost 4 bases and J lost 8; bases outside the gene matches: 6. In nucleotides, the CDR3 is TGTGCCAGCAGTGCCAGGGACAGGTCGGGCTACACCTTC. This gives the protein CASSARDRSGYTF.

Remarks on this clone: Other nucleotide sequences in the sample specify the same CDR3. The chain employs TRBV10-3 and TRBJ2-3; no firm D call. CDR1 is ENHRY, CDR2 SYGVKD, per germline. The CDR3 covers 11 residues. Between the trimmed V and J ends, which lost 6 bases and 6 bases, there was a span of 7 bases. The CDR3 coding sequence is TGTGCCATCAGCGGCCGGGATACGCAGTATTTT. As protein: CAISGRDTQYF.

The rearrangement links TRBV15 to TRBJ2-7, with no clear D. The germline gives CDR1 LNHNV, CDR2 YYDKDF (reference sequence). The CDR3 spans 15 residues. V was trimmed by 3 bases and J by 12 bases, leaving 24 bases between them. The CDR3 bases are TGTGCCACCAGCAGGTTAAGGGCGACCGCCATTGGGCGGTACTTC. It is translated as CATSRLRATAIGRYF. The complete variable domain, with remaining parts taken from reference TRBV15 and TRBJ2-7, reads DAMVIQNPRYQVTQFGKPVTLSCSQTLNHNVMYWYQQKSSQAPKLLFHYYDKDFNNEADTPDNFQSRRPNTSFCFLDIRSPGLGDTAMYLCATSRLRATAIGRYFGPGTRLTVT.

CDR3 nucleotides: TGTGCCAGCAGCCGGACCGGGACAGGGACAGCTTTCTTT. Protein sequence: CASSRTGTGTAFF. The V call is TRBV9, the J call TRBJ1-1; 9 bases agree with TRBD1. After removal of 4 bases from V and 10 bases from J, the junction contained 8 bases not matched to a gene. This CDR3 is built from 13 residues. Germline values: CDR1 SGDLS, CDR2 YYNGEE.

This clone appeared a few times. The V and J genes are TRBV4-1 and TRBJ1-1; TRBD1 aligns across 8 bases. Germline V gene data show CDR1 as MGHRA and CDR2 as YSYEKL. This CDR3 contains 16 residues. Trimming took 1 base from V and 7 from J; bases not matched to a gene: 11. CDR3 region: CASSQGARTGRGEAFF. CDR3 sequence (DNA): TGCGCCAGCAGCCAAGGGGCCCGGACAGGGCGAGGTGAAGCTTTCTTT.

This clone was detected only a few times. The J gene is TRBJ2-3, the V gene TRBV30, with 7 bases identical to TRBD1. Trimming took 4 bases from V and 4 from J; bases not matched to a gene: 5. CDR3 length: 13 amino acids. CDR1 and CDR2 (germline): GTSNPN, SVGIG (reference sequence). The CDR3 DNA sequence: TGTGCCTGGACCGAGACAGGGTCAGATACGCAGTATTTT. Amino acids: CAWTETGSDTQYF.